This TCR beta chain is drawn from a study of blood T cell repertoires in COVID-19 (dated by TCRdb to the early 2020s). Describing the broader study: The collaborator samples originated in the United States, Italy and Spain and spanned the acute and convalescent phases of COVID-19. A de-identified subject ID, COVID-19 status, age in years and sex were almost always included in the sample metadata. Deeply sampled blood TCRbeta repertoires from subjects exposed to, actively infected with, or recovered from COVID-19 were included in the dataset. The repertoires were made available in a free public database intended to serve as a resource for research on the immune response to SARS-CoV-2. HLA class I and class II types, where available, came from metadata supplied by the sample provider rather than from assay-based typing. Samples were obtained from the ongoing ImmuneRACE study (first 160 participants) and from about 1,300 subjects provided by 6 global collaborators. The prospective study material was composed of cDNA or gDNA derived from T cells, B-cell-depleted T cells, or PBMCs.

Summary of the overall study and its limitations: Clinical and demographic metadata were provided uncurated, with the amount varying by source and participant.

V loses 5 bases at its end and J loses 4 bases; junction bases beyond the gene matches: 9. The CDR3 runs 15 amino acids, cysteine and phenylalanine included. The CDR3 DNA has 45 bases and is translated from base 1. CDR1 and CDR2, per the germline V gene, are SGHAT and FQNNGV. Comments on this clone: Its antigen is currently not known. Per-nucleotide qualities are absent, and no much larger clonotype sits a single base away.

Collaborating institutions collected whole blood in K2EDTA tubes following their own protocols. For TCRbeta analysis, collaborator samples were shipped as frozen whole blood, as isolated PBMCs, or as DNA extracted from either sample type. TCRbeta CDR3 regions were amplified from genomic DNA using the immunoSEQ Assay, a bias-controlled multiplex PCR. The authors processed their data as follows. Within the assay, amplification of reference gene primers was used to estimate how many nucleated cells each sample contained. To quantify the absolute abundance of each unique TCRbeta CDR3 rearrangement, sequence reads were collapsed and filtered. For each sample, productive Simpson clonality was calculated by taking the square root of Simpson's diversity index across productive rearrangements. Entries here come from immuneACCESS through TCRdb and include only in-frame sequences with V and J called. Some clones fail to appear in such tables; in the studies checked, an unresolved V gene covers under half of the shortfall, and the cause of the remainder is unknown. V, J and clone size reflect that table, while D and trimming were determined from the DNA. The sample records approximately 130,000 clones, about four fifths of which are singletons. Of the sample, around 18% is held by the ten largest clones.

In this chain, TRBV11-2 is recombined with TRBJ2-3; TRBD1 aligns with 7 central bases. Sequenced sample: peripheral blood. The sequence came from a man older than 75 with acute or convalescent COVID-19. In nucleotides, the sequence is TGTGCCAGCAGCCCCTCGACAGGGAATTCAGATACGCAGTATTTT. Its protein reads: CASSPSTGNSDTQYF.